This T cell receptor beta chain is from a study of blood T cell repertoires in COVID-19. Study as a whole: Collection of acute and convalescent COVID-19 samples took place in the United States, Italy and Spain.

Original processing notes: The authors estimated nucleated cell counts from reference gene primer amplification. Clones were sequenced by immunoSEQ multiplex PCR, and TCRdb holds only the in-frame ones, with some missing. Clone size and the V and J calls come from that table; the DNA yielded D and trimming. The sample lists approximately 160,000 clones; approximately 80% were seen once. The specimen was peripheral blood. This clonotype was obtained from a woman older than 75 with active or convalescent COVID-19.

The CDR3 DNA is TGCGCCAGCAGTGCTCGGGGGACCTTGAATGGCTACACCTTC. Its protein product is CASSARGTLNGYTF. The chain carries TRBV10-1 and TRBJ1-2, with D maybe TRBD1 (5 bases). CDR1 WNHNN and CDR2 SYGVQD come from the germline V gene (reference sequence). The CDR3 covers 14 residues. V lost 4 bases and J lost 6, with 15 bases in between.